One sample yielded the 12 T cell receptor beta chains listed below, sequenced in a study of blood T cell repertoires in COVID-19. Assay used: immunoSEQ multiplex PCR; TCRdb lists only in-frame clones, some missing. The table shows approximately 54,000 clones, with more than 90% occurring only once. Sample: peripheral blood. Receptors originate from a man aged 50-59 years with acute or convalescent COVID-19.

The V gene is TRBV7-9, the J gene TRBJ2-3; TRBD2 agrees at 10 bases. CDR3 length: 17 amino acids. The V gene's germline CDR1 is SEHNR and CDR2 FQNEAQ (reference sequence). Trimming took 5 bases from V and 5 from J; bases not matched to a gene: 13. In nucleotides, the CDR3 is TGTGCCAGCAGCACCGCCCCGGGACTAGCGCCTGGAGATACGCAGTATTTT. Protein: CASSTAPGLAPGDTQYF.

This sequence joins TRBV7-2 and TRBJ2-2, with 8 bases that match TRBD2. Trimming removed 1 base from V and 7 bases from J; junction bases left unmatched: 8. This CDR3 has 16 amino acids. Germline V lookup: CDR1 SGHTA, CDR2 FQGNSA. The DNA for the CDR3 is TGTGCCAGCAGCTTAGGGGCGGGAGGCTTTATCGGGGAGCTGTTTTTT. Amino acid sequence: CASSLGAGGFIGELFF.

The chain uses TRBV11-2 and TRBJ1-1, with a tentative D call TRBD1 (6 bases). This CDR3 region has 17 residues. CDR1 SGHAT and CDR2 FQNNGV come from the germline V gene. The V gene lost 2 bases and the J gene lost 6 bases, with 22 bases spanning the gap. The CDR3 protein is CASSLRQGFGRGAEAFF. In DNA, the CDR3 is TGTGCCAGCAGCTTAAGGCAGGGGTTTGGCCGGGGCGCTGAAGCTTTCTTT.

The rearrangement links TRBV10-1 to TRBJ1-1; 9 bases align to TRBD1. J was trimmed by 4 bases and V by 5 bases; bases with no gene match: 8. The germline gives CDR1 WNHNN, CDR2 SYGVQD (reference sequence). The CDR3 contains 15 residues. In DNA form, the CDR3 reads TGCGCCAGCAGTCCAGTCCCGGGACAGGGCACTGAAGCTTTCTTT. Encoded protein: CASSPVPGQGTEAFF.

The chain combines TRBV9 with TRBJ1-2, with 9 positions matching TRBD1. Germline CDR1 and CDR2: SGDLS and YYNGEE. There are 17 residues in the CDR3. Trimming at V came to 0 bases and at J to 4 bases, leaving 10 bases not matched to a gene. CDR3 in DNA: TGTGCCAGCAGCGTAGTCGTCTCGGACAGGGGAGGCTATGGCTACACCTTC. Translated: CASSVVVSDRGGYGYTF.

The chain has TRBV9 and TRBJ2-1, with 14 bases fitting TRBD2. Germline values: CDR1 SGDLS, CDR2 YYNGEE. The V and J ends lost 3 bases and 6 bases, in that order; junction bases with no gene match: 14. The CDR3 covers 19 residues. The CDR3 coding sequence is TGTGCCAGCAGCGACGGGACTAGCGGGAGTTGGGGGTCGGGCAATGAGCAGTTCTTC. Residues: CASSDGTSGSWGSGNEQFF.

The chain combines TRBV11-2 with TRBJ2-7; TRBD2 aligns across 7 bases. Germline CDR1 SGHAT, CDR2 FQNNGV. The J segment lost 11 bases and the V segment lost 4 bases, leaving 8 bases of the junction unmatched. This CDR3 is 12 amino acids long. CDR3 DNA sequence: TGTGCCAGCAGCTACCCCGCTAGCGGAGAGTACTTC. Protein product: CASSYPASGEYF.

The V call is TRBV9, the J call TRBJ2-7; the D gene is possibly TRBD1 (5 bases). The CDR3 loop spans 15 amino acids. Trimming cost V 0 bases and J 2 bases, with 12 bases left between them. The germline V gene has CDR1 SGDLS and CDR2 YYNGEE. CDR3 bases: TGTGCCAGCAGCGTAGGCGACAGCGTAACCTACGAGCAGTACTTC. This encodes CASSVGDSVTYEQYF.

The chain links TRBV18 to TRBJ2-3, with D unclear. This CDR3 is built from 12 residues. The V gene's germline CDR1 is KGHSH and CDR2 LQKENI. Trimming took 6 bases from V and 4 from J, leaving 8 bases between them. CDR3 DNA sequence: TGTGCCAGCTCCATACGGGCAGATACGCAGTATTTT. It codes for CASSIRADTQYF.

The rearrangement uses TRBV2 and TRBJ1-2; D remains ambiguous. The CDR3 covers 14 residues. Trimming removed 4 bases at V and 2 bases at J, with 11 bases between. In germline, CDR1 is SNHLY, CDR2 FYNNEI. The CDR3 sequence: CASSGGDTNYGYTF. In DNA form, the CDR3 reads TGTGCCAGCAGTGGGGGAGACACCAACTATGGCTACACCTTC.

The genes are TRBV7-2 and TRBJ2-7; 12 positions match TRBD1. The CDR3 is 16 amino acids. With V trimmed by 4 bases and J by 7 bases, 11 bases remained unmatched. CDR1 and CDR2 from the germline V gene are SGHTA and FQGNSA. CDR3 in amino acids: CASSSLVGQGAREQYF. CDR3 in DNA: TGTGCCAGCAGCTCCCTTGTGGGACAGGGGGCGCGGGAGCAGTACTTC.

CDR3 protein: CASSPQGRTSSYNSPLHF. The CDR3 bases are TGTGCCAGCTCACCTCAGGGGAGAACGAGCTCCTATAATTCACCCCTCCACTTT. The V gene is TRBV18, the J gene TRBJ1-6; possibly TRBD1 for D (6 bases). V lost 3 bases and J 0 bases, leaving 15 bases between the germline ends. CDR3 length: 18 amino acids. In germline, CDR1 is KGHSH, CDR2 LQKENI.